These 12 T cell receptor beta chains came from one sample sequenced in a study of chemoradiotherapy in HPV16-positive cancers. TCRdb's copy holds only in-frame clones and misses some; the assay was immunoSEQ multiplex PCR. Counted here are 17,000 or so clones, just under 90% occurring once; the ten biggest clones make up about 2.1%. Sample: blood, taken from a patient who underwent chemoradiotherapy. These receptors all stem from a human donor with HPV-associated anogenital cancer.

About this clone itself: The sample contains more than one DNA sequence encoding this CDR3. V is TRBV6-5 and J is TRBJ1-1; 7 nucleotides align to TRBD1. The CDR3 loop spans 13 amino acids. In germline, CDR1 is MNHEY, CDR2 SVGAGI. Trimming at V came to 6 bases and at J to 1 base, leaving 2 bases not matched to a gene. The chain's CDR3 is CASSRTGNTEAFF. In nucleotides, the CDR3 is TGTGCCAGCAGCCGGACAGGGAACACTGAAGCTTTCTTT.

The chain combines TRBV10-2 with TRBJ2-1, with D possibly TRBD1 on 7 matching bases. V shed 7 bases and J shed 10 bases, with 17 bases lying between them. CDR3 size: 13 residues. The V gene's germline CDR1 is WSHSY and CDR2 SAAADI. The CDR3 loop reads CASTQGGRLEQFF. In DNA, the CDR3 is TGCGCCAGCACTCAGGGGGGACGGCTCGAGCAGTTCTTC.

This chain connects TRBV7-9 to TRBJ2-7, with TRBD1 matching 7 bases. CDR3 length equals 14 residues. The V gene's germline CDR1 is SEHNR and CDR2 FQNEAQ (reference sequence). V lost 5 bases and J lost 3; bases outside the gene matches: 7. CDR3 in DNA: TGTGCCAGCAGCCCCCGGGACAGATACTACGAGCAGTACTTC. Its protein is CASSPRDRYYEQYF.

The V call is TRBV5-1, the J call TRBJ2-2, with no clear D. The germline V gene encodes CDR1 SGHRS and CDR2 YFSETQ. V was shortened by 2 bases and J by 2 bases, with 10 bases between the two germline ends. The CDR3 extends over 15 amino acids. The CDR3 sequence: CASSFVGANTGELFF. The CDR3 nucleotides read TGCGCCAGCAGCTTCGTCGGAGCAAACACCGGGGAGCTGTTTTTT. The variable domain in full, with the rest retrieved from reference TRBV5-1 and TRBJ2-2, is KAGVTQTPRYLIKTRGQQVTLSCSPISGHRSVSWYQQTPGQGLQFLFEYFSETQRNKGNFPGRFSGRQFSNSRSEMNVSTLELGDSALYLCASSFVGANTGELFFGEGSRLTVL.

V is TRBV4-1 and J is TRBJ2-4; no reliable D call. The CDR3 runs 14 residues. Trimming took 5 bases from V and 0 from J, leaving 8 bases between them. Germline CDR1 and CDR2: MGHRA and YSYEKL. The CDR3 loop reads CASSAGLAKNIQYF. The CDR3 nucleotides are TGCGCCAGCAGCGCCGGGCTAGCCAAAAACATTCAGTACTTC.

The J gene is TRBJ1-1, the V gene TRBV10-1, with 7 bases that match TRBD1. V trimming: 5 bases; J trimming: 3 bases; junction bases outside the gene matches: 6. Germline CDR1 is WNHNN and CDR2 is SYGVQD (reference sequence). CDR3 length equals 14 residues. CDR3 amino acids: CASSRDSGDTEAFF. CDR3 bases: TGCGCCAGCAGTCGGGACAGCGGGGACACTGAAGCTTTCTTT.

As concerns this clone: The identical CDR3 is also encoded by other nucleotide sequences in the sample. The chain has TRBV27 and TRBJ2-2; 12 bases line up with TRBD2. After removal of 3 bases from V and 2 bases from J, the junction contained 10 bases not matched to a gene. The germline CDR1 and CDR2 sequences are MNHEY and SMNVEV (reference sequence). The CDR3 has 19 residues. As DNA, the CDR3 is TGTGCCAGCAGTTTTCGACTAGCGGGGGTAACGGCAAACACCGGGGAGCTGTTTTTT. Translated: CASSFRLAGVTANTGELFF.

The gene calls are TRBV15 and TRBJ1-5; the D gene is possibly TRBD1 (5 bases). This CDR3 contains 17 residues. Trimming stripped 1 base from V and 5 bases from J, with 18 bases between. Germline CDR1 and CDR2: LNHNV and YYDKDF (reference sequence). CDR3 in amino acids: CATSRGREGRSYQPQHF. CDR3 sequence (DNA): TGTGCCACCAGCAGAGGCAGGGAAGGGCGCAGTTATCAGCCCCAGCATTTT.

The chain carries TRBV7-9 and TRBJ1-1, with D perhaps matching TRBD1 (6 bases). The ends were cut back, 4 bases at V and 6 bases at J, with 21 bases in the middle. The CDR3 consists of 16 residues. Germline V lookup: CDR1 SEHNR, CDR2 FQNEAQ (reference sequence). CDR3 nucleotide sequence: TGTGCCAGCAGCTGGGGTGGGGGAGGCTCAGGGGCTGAAGCTTTCTTT. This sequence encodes CASSWGGGGSGAEAFF. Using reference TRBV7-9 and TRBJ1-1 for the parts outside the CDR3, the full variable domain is DTGVSQNPRHKITKRGQNVTFRCDPISEHNRLYWYRQTLGQGPEFLTYFQNEAQLEKSRLLSDRFSAERPKGSFSTLEIQRTEQGDSAMYLCASSWGGGGSGAEAFFGQGTRLTVV.

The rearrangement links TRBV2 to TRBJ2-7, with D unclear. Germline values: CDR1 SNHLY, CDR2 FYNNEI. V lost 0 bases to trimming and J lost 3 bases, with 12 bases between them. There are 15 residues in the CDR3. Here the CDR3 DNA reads TGTGCCAGCAGTGAAGCGAATACATTCGTCTACGAGCAGTACTTC. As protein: CASSEANTFVYEQYF.

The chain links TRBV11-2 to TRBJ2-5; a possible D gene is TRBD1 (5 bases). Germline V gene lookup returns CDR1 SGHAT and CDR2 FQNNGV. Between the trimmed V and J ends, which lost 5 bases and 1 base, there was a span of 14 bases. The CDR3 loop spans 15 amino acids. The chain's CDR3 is CASSGTRQFQETQYF. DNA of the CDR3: TGTGCCAGCAGCGGAACCCGACAGTTCCAAGAGACCCAGTACTTC. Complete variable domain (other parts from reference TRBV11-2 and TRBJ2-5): EAGVAQSPRYKIIEKRQSVAFWCNPISGHATLYWYQQILGQGPKLLIQFQNNGVVDDSQLPKDRFSAERLKGVDSTLKIQPAKLEDSAVYLCASSGTRQFQETQYFGPGTRLLVL.

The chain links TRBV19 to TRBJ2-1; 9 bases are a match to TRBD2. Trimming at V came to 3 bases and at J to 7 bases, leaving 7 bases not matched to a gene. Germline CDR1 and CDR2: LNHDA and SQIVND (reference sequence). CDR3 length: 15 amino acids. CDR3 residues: CASSIRSGGNNEQFF. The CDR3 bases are TGTGCCAGTAGTATTAGGAGCGGGGGGAATAATGAGCAGTTCTTC. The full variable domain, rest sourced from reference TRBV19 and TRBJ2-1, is DGGITQSPKYLFRKEGQNVTLSCEQNLNHDAMYWYRQDPGQGLRLIYYSQIVNDFQKGDIAEGYSVSREKKESFPLTVTSAQKNPTAFYLCASSIRSGGNNEQFFGPGTRLTVL.